The rows below give T cell receptor beta chains drawn from one sample of a study of cytomegalovirus exposure and HLA in healthy donors. Some clones are missing from TCRdb's copy, which holds only in-frame ones; the method was immunoSEQ multiplex PCR. Listed are 150,000 or so clones; over 1% falls within the top ten. Sequencing input: PBMCs. The origin of the receptors is a woman aged 55 to 70 in good health and CMV-seronegative. CDR3s include the opening cysteine and the closing phenylalanine or tryptophan. A D gene is named only where the DNA matches it firmly.

j_call: TRBJ1-2; v_call: TRBV28; d_call: NA; cdr3_nt: TGTGCCAGCAGTTTTCGGGGGGTGGTGGGCTACACCTTC; cdr3_aa: CASSFRGVVGYTF
j_call: TRBJ2-1; v_call: TRBV18; d_call: NA; cdr3_nt: TGTGCCAGCTCATTCGGACAAAACAACAATGAGCAGTTCTTC; cdr3_aa: CASSFGQNNNEQFF
j_call: TRBJ1-1; v_call: TRBV6-5; d_call: TRBD1; cdr3_nt: TGTGCCAGCAGACAGGGGGGAAGGGAGTTCTCTGAAGCTTTCTTT; cdr3_aa: CASRQGGREFSEAFF
j_call: TRBJ1-2; v_call: TRBV6-1; d_call: TRBD1; cdr3_nt: TGTGCCAGCAGTGAAGAGGACAGGGGCCCTTTTGGTAAGACCTTC; cdr3_aa: CASSEEDRGPFGKTF
j_call: TRBJ1-1; v_call: TRBV6-6; d_call: NA; cdr3_nt: TGTGCCAGCAGTTACTCCGCCAGGGGAAGGACTGAAGCTTTCTTT; cdr3_aa: CASSYSARGRTEAFF
j_call: TRBJ1-1; v_call: TRBV7-9; d_call: NA; cdr3_nt: TGTGCCAGCAGCTCATCAGGGAACACTGAAGCTTTCTTT; cdr3_aa: CASSSSGNTEAFF
j_call: TRBJ1-1; v_call: TRBV18; d_call: TRBD1; cdr3_nt: TGTGCCAGCTCACCGCGGACAGGGGTAAACACTGAAGCTTTCTTT; cdr3_aa: CASSPRTGVNTEAFF
j_call: TRBJ2-1; v_call: TRBV27; d_call: NA; cdr3_nt: TGTGCCAGCAGTTTCGGGCAGGGCTCGGGTGAGCAGTTCTTC; cdr3_aa: CASSFGQGSGEQFF
j_call: TRBJ2-3; v_call: TRBV18; d_call: TRBD1; cdr3_nt: TGTGCCAGCTCTTTCTTTCGATCGGGACAGGGCACAGATACGCAGTATTTT; cdr3_aa: CASSFFRSGQGTDTQYF
j_call: TRBJ1-2; v_call: TRBV29-1; d_call: TRBD1; cdr3_nt: TGCAGCGTTGGGGACAGAGTCGACTATGGCTACACCTTC; cdr3_aa: CSVGDRVDYGYTF
j_call: TRBJ2-1; v_call: TRBV10-3; d_call: TRBD2; cdr3_nt: TGTGCCATCGGAGCGGGACTAGCGGGACACAATGAGCAGTTCTTC; cdr3_aa: CAIGAGLAGHNEQFF
j_call: TRBJ2-3; v_call: TRBV4-1; d_call: NA; cdr3_nt: TGCGCCAGCAGCACATCTCTAGGCCGCACAGATACGCAGTATTTT; cdr3_aa: CASSTSLGRTDTQYF
j_call: TRBJ1-3; v_call: TRBV6-1; d_call: NA; cdr3_nt: TGTGCCAGCAGTGAAGCGCTTTCAGGGACTGGAAACACCATATATTTT; cdr3_aa: CASSEALSGTGNTIYF
j_call: TRBJ1-5; v_call: TRBV6-5; d_call: NA; cdr3_nt: TGTGCCAGCAGTTACTCGAGGGATCAGCCCCAGCATTTT; cdr3_aa: CASSYSRDQPQHF
j_call: TRBJ2-7; v_call: TRBV4-3; d_call: TRBD2; cdr3_nt: TGCGCCAGCAGCCCAGGACTAGCGGGGAACAACGAGCAGTACTTC; cdr3_aa: CASSPGLAGNNEQYF
j_call: TRBJ1-3; v_call: TRBV6-6; d_call: NA; cdr3_nt: TGTGCCAGCAGCGACAGTTTAGCTGGAAACACCATATATTTT; cdr3_aa: CASSDSLAGNTIYF
j_call: TRBJ1-2; v_call: TRBV7-9; d_call: NA; cdr3_nt: TGTGCCAGCAGCTCCGGGGACTATGGCTACACCTTC; cdr3_aa: CASSSGDYGYTF
j_call: TRBJ2-5; v_call: TRBV5-4; d_call: TRBD1; cdr3_nt: TGTGCCAGCAGCGCGCAGGGGGCGGTCGGGGAGACCCAGTACTTC; cdr3_aa: CASSAQGAVGETQYF
j_call: TRBJ1-2; v_call: TRBV6-5; d_call: NA; cdr3_nt: TGTGCCAGCAGGAGGGGGATCTATGGCTACACCTTC; cdr3_aa: CASRRGIYGYTF
j_call: TRBJ1-5; v_call: TRBV7-3; d_call: NA; cdr3_nt: TGTGCCAGCAGCTTAACGGGACACACCAATCAGCCCCAGCATTTT; cdr3_aa: CASSLTGHTNQPQHF
j_call: TRBJ2-5; v_call: TRBV9; d_call: TRBD2; cdr3_nt: TGTGCCAGCAGCCCCCGACGAGGGGAGGGCGGAGAGACCCAGTACTTC; cdr3_aa: CASSPRRGEGGETQYF
j_call: TRBJ1-2; v_call: TRBV5-1; d_call: NA; cdr3_nt: TGCGCCAGCAGCTCAGATAAAACGGGGGGGTCTGGAGGCTACACCTTC; cdr3_aa: CASSSDKTGGSGGYTF
j_call: TRBJ2-4; v_call: TRBV5-1; d_call: NA; cdr3_nt: TGCGCCAGCAGCTTGGACGTCGGAGAACCTACCGGAAAAAACATTCAGTACTTC; cdr3_aa: CASSLDVGEPTGKNIQYF
j_call: TRBJ2-7; v_call: TRBV11-3; d_call: TRBD1; cdr3_nt: TGTGCCAGCAGCTTAGGCGGGGACAGGGATAATAATTACGAGCAGTACTTC; cdr3_aa: CASSLGGDRDNNYEQYF
j_call: TRBJ2-1; v_call: TRBV6-5; d_call: TRBD1; cdr3_nt: TGTGCCAGCAGACCAGACAGGGCCCAGCTTCATGAGCAGTTCTTC; cdr3_aa: CASRPDRAQLHEQFF
j_call: TRBJ2-3; v_call: TRBV30; d_call: NA; cdr3_nt: TGTGCCTGGAGTAAGGACTGGGACACAGATACGCAGTATTTT; cdr3_aa: CAWSKDWDTDTQYF
j_call: TRBJ1-2; v_call: TRBV9; d_call: TRBD1; cdr3_nt: TGTGCCAGCAGCGTACAGGGGGGCTATGGCTACACCTTC; cdr3_aa: CASSVQGGYGYTF
j_call: TRBJ1-5; v_call: TRBV27; d_call: NA; cdr3_nt: TGTGCCAGCAGTTTTAGAGGTCAGCCCCAGCATTTT; cdr3_aa: CASSFRGQPQHF
j_call: TRBJ1-5; v_call: TRBV27; d_call: TRBD1; cdr3_nt: TGTGCCAGCAGCCCACAGGGGGCGGATCAGCCCCAGCATTTT; cdr3_aa: CASSPQGADQPQHF
j_call: TRBJ1-5; v_call: TRBV5-6; d_call: TRBD1; cdr3_nt: TGTGCCAGCAGCTTACAGGGGTATCAGCCCCAGCATTTT; cdr3_aa: CASSLQGYQPQHF
j_call: TRBJ2-3; v_call: TRBV5-6; d_call: TRBD2; cdr3_nt: TGTGCCAGCAGCTTTTTAGCGGGGGGGACTAGCACAGATACGCAGTATTTT; cdr3_aa: CASSFLAGGTSTDTQYF
j_call: TRBJ1-5; v_call: TRBV29-1; d_call: TRBD1; cdr3_nt: TGCAGCGTTTCGGGGACAGCAAAAAGGGGCAATCAGCCCCAGCATTTT; cdr3_aa: CSVSGTAKRGNQPQHF
j_call: TRBJ1-4; v_call: TRBV6-5; d_call: TRBD1; cdr3_nt: TGTGCCAGCAGTTCGAAAAGGACAGGTGCTAATGAAAAACTGTTTTTT; cdr3_aa: CASSSKRTGANEKLFF
j_call: TRBJ1-4; v_call: TRBV7-9; d_call: NA; cdr3_nt: TGTGCCAGCAGCTTAGGATTGGGGGCGGATTCCGGGAATGAAAAACTGTTTTTT; cdr3_aa: CASSLGLGADSGNEKLFF
j_call: TRBJ1-5; v_call: TRBV15; d_call: NA; cdr3_nt: TGTGCCACCAGCAGACAGTTTAATCAGCCCCAGCATTTT; cdr3_aa: CATSRQFNQPQHF
j_call: TRBJ2-1; v_call: TRBV5-6; d_call: TRBD2; cdr3_nt: TGTGCCAGCAGTTTAACTAGCGGCGAGCAGTTCTTC; cdr3_aa: CASSLTSGEQFF
j_call: TRBJ1-2; v_call: TRBV4-2; d_call: NA; cdr3_nt: TGTGCCAGCAGCCGTTCGACCGGGACACCTTCCTACACCTTC; cdr3_aa: CASSRSTGTPSYTF
j_call: TRBJ2-5; v_call: TRBV18; d_call: TRBD1; cdr3_nt: TGTGCCAGCTCTACCGGGACAGGGATCGGGGAGACCCAGTACTTC; cdr3_aa: CASSTGTGIGETQYF
j_call: TRBJ2-7; v_call: TRBV28; d_call: TRBD1; cdr3_nt: TGTGCCATCCGGGCACGAGACAGGGGCCACGAGCAGTACTTC; cdr3_aa: CAIRARDRGHEQYF
j_call: TRBJ2-5; v_call: TRBV7-3; d_call: TRBD1; cdr3_nt: TGTGCCAGCAGCTTATCAGGGGGCCAAGAGACCCAGTACTTC; cdr3_aa: CASSLSGGQETQYF
j_call: TRBJ1-2; v_call: TRBV19; d_call: TRBD1; cdr3_nt: TGTGCCACAGGACAGGAGTACGCTAACTATGGCTACACCTTC; cdr3_aa: CATGQEYANYGYTF
j_call: TRBJ1-1; v_call: TRBV7-7; d_call: NA; cdr3_nt: TGTGCCAGCAGCTCGACAGAGAACACTGAAGCTTTCTTT; cdr3_aa: CASSSTENTEAFF
j_call: TRBJ2-7; v_call: TRBV5-1; d_call: NA; cdr3_nt: TGCGCCAGCAGCTTGGACACGAACTACGAGCAGTACTTC; cdr3_aa: CASSLDTNYEQYF
j_call: TRBJ2-7; v_call: TRBV5-6; d_call: NA; cdr3_nt: TGTGCCAGCAGCTTCTGGGGAGCGGGCTACGAGCAGTACTTC; cdr3_aa: CASSFWGAGYEQYF
j_call: TRBJ1-1; v_call: TRBV6-1; d_call: NA; cdr3_nt: TGTGCCAACTCGAACAGGGCGCTCACAGACACTGAAGCTTTCTTT; cdr3_aa: CANSNRALTDTEAFF
j_call: TRBJ1-1; v_call: TRBV2; d_call: TRBD1; cdr3_nt: TGTGCCAGCAGTTTGGTACAGGGGACTGAAGCTTTCTTT; cdr3_aa: CASSLVQGTEAFF
j_call: TRBJ2-1; v_call: TRBV11-1; d_call: TRBD1; cdr3_nt: TGTGCCAGCAGCTGGGGACAGAGGGGTGGGAGTGAGCAGTTCTTC; cdr3_aa: CASSWGQRGGSEQFF
j_call: TRBJ1-1; v_call: TRBV10-3; d_call: NA; cdr3_nt: TGTGCCACCACCGCCGCGGAGGAAGCTTTCTTT; cdr3_aa: CATTAAEEAFF
j_call: TRBJ2-1; v_call: TRBV27; d_call: NA; cdr3_nt: TGTGCCACGGCGGCAGGGTGGGTTTCGGAGCAGTTCTTC; cdr3_aa: CATAAGWVSEQFF
j_call: TRBJ2-3; v_call: TRBV5-1; d_call: TRBD1; cdr3_nt: TGCGCCAGCAGCTTGCGACAGGGGGCACCCAATACGCAGTATTTT; cdr3_aa: CASSLRQGAPNTQYF
j_call: TRBJ1-1; v_call: TRBV6-5; d_call: NA; cdr3_nt: TGTGCCAGCAGTTACTCGAAGAGGAACACTGAAGCTTTCTTT; cdr3_aa: CASSYSKRNTEAFF
j_call: TRBJ1-2; v_call: TRBV9; d_call: NA; cdr3_nt: TGTGCCAGCAGCGATACAGGATATGGCTACACCTTC; cdr3_aa: CASSDTGYGYTF
j_call: TRBJ2-1; v_call: TRBV19; d_call: NA; cdr3_nt: TGTGCCAGTAGTCCCCAGGGACTTGTACTCAATGAGCAGTTCTTC; cdr3_aa: CASSPQGLVLNEQFF
j_call: TRBJ1-1; v_call: TRBV2; d_call: NA; cdr3_nt: TGTGCCAGCATAACAGAGATGAACACTGAAGCTTTCTTT; cdr3_aa: CASITEMNTEAFF
j_call: TRBJ2-1; v_call: TRBV6-5; d_call: NA; cdr3_nt: TGTGCCAGCAGACCTATAAGCTCCTACAATGAGCAGTTCTTC; cdr3_aa: CASRPISSYNEQFF
j_call: TRBJ1-1; v_call: TRBV28; d_call: TRBD1; cdr3_nt: TGTGCCAGCAGTCCCCACAGGGGGCGAACTGAAGCTTTCTTT; cdr3_aa: CASSPHRGRTEAFF
j_call: TRBJ2-7; v_call: TRBV7-9; d_call: TRBD1; cdr3_nt: TGTGCCAGCAGCAAACTTACCGGGACAGGGGGCTACGAGCAGTACTTC; cdr3_aa: CASSKLTGTGGYEQYF
j_call: TRBJ2-5; v_call: TRBV5-4; d_call: NA; cdr3_nt: TGTGCCAGCAGCAAGGACAGCTCCCGACAAGAGACCCAGTACTTC; cdr3_aa: CASSKDSSRQETQYF
j_call: TRBJ2-7; v_call: TRBV4-1; d_call: NA; cdr3_nt: TGCGCCAGCAGCCCGGGGGATTCGAGCTCCTACGAGCAGTACTTC; cdr3_aa: CASSPGDSSSYEQYF
j_call: TRBJ1-1; v_call: TRBV9; d_call: NA; cdr3_nt: TGTGCCAGCAGCGTAGAAGGGGATGCTGAAGCTTTCTTT; cdr3_aa: CASSVEGDAEAFF